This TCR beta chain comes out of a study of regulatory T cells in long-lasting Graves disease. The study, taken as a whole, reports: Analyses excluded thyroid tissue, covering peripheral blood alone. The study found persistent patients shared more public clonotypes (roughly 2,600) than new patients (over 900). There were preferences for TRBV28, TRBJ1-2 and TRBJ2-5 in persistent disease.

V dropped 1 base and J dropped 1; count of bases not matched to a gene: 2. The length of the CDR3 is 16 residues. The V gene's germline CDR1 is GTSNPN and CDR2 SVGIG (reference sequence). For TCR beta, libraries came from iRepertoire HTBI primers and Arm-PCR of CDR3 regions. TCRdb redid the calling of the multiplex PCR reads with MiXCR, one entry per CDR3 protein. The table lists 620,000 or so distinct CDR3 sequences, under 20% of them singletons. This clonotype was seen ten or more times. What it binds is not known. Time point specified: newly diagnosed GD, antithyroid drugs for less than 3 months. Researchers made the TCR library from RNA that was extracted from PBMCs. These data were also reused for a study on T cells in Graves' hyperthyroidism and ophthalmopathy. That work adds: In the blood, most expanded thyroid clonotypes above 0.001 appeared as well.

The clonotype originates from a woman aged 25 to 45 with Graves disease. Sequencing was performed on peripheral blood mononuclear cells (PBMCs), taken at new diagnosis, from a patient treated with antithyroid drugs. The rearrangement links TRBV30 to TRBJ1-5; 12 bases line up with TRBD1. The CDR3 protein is CAWSGGQGASNQPQHF. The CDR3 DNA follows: TGTGCCTGGAGTGGGGGACAGGGGGCGAGCAATCAGCCCCAGCATTTT.